This T cell receptor beta chain originates from a study of shared clonotypes between healthy human individuals. Only in-frame clones appear in the TCRdb table, and some are missing; sequencing was by immunoSEQ multiplex PCR. The table shows 550,000 to 700,000 clones, with roughly 73% occurring only once. This receptor was obtained from a woman in her thirties in good health. The sample comprised memory CD4+ T cells sorted from blood. Subset in this sample: CD45RA-negative fraction.

CDR3 region: CASSFLGKMNTEAFF. CDR3 DNA sequence: TGCGCCAGCAGTTTCTTAGGAAAAATGAACACTGAAGCTTTCTTT. The chain carries TRBV5-1 and TRBJ1-1; no clear D gene. From germline, CDR1 is SGHRS and CDR2 YFSETQ. CDR3 length: 15 amino acids. Trimming took off 5 bases at V and 0 bases at J, with 14 bases between the two ends.